Listed here is a single T cell receptor beta chain. Repertoires were generated with immunoSEQ multiplex PCR, while TCRdb's copy carries only in-frame clones and drops some. The sample lists about 83,000 clones, about 83% occurring once. The sample comes from a study of T cell responses to AZD1222 COVID-19 vaccine. This CDR3 has 13 amino acids. Between the trimmed V and J ends, which lost 6 bases and 6 bases, there was a span of 14 bases. CDR1 is LNHDA, CDR2 SQIVND, per germline (reference sequence). Sequenced here: peripheral blood, sampled on day 0 of AZD1222 vaccination. The chain couples TRBV19 to TRBJ1-2, with D unresolved. The receptor comes from an adult in good health. CDR3 nucleotides: TGTGCCAGTAGGCACCCCCCGGCGGATGGCTACACCTTC. Translating it yields CASRHPPADGYTF.